This TCR beta chain was documented in a study of PD-1 blockade in mismatch repair-deficient tumors. The study, taken as a whole, reports: Tumor-resident clones, often absent from pretreatment blood, expanded after pembrolizumab and then contracted.

Concerning this clone: Its antigen remains unknown.

Some clones are missing from TCRdb's copy, which holds only in-frame ones; the method was immunoSEQ multiplex PCR. Of 38,000 or so clones in the sample, approximately 81% were seen once. The source material was peripheral blood, sampled less than 95 weeks after starting pembrolizumab. The sequence derives from an adult with mismatch repair-deficient cancer.

The CDR3: CASIHGQGEYTGELFF. The CDR3 nucleotides read TGTGCCAGTATTCATGGGCAGGGGGAATACACCGGGGAGCTGTTTTTT. The chain carries TRBV19 and TRBJ2-2, with TRBD1 matching over 7 bases. The germline V gene encodes CDR1 LNHDA and CDR2 SQIVND (reference sequence). The CDR3 length is 16 residues. V lost 7 bases, J lost 3 bases, and 11 bases stayed unmatched.